The 2 T cell receptor beta chains listed next were all sequenced from one sample in a study of control samples from healthy donors and cancer patients. Produced via immunoSEQ multiplex PCR; TCRdb's table is partial and in-frame only. The sample contains about 38,000 clones, 80% to 90% of which appear only once. The material sequenced was PBMCs. Source of these receptors: a woman aged 55-69 years with lung cancer.

This clone was seen a few times. The chain recombines TRBV27 with TRBJ1-5; D gene uncertain. The CDR3 sequence is 14 residues long. CDR1 and CDR2 from the germline V gene are MNHEY and SMNVEV (reference sequence). V was clipped by 4 bases and J by 2 bases, with 9 bases between them. CDR3 region: CASSSSGGNQPQHF. The CDR3 DNA is TGTGCCAGCAGTTCGAGTGGTGGCAATCAGCCCCAGCATTTT.

This sequence joins TRBV4-2 and TRBJ2-1; D unresolved. CDR1 and CDR2 (germline): LGHNA, YNFKEQ. V lost 2 bases and J lost 5, with 7 bases in between. The CDR3 spans 13 residues. The CDR3: CASSQSANNEQFF. CDR3 sequence (DNA): TGTGCCAGCAGCCAAAGTGCGAACAATGAGCAGTTCTTC.